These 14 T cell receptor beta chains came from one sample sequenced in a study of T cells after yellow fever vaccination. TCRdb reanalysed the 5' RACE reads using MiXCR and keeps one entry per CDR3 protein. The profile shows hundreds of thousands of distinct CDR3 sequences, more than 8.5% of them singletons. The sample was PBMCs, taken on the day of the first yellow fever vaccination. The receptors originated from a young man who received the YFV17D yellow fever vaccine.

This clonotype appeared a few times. Written as DNA, the CDR3 is TGTGCCAGCAGTCGGGCAGGTTTCACAGATACGCAGTATTTT. This codes for CASSRAGFTDTQYF. The chain employs TRBV6-1 and TRBJ2-3, with D uncertain. The germline CDR1 and CDR2 sequences are MNHNS and SASEGT. V was trimmed by 5 bases and J by 2 bases, leaving 11 bases between them. This CDR3 is 14 amino acids long.

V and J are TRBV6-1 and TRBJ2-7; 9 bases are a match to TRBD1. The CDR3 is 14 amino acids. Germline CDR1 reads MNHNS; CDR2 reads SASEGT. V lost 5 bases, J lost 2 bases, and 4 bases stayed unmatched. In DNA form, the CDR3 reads TGTGCCAGCAGTCCGACAGGGGGAGCCTACGAGCAGTACTTC. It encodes CASSPTGGAYEQYF.

This CDR3 reads CASSLVRTGRNTEAFF. CDR3 nucleotide sequence: TGCGCCAGCAGCTTAGTGAGGACAGGGCGGAACACTGAAGCTTTCTTT. The chain couples TRBV5-1 to TRBJ1-1, with TRBD1 matching over 8 bases. The CDR3 is 16 amino acids. With 2 bases clipped from V and 1 base from J, the junction kept 7 bases outside the gene matches. CDR1 and CDR2 (germline): SGHRS, YFSETQ. Combining the CDR3 with reference TRBV5-1 and TRBJ1-1 gives the whole variable domain KAGVTQTPRYLIKTRGQQVTLSCSPISGHRSVSWYQQTPGQGLQFLFEYFSETQRNKGNFPGRFSGRQFSNSRSEMNVSTLELGDSALYLCASSLVRTGRNTEAFFGQGTRLTVV.

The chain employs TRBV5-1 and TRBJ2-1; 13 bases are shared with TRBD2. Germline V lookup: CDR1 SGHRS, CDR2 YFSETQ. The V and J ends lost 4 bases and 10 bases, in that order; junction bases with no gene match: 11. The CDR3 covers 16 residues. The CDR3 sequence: CASSPELTSGGREQFF. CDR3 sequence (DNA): TGCGCCAGCAGCCCGGAATTGACTAGCGGGGGGAGGGAGCAGTTCTTC.

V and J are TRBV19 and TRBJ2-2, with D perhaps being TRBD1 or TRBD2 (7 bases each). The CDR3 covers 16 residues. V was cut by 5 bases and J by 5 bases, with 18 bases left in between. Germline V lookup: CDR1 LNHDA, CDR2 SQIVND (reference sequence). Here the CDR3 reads CASSGGGQRLTGELFF. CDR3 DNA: TGTGCCAGTAGTGGGGGGGGACAGCGTCTAACCGGGGAGCTGTTTTTT. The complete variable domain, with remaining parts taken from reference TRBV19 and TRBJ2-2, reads DGGITQSPKYLFRKEGQNVTLSCEQNLNHDAMYWYRQDPGQGLRLIYYSQIVNDFQKGDIAEGYSVSREKKESFPLTVTSAQKNPTAFYLCASSGGGQRLTGELFFGEGSRLTVL.

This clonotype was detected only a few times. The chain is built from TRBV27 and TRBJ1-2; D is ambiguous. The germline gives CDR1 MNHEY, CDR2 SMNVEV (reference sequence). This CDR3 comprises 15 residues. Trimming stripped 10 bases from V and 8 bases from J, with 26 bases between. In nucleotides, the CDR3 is TGTGCCACCGCAACCATCCAAGGGAGATCCCGCGGCTACACCTTC. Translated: CATATIQGRSRGYTF.

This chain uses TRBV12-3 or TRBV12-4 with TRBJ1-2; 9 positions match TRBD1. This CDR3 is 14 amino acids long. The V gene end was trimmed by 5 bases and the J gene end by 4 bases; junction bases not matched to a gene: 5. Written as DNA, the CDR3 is TGTGCCAGCAGTACCGGGACAGGGCCCTATGGCTACACCTTC. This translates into CASSTGTGPYGYTF.

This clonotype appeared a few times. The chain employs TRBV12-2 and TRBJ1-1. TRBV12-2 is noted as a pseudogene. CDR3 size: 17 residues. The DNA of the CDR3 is TGTGCAAGTCGCTTAGCGCGACCGGTGTCGGAGAACACTGAAGCTTTCTTT. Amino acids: CASRLARPVSENTEAFF.

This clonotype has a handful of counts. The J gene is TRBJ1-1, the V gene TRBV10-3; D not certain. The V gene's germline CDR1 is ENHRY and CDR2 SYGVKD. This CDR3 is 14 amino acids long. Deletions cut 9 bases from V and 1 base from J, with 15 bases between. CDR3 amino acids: CAITRTTGNTEAFF. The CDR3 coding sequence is TGTGCCATAACACGGACCACGGGGAACACTGAAGCTTTCTTT.

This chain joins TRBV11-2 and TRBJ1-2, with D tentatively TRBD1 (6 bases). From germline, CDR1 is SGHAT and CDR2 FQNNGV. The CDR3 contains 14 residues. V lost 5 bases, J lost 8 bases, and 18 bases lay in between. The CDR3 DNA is TGTGCCAGCAGCAGAGAGGGACATTGGGTGGGCTACACCTTC. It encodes CASSREGHWVGYTF.

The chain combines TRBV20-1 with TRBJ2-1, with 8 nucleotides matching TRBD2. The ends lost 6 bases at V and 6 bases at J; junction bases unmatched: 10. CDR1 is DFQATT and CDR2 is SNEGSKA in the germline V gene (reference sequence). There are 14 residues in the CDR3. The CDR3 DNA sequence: TGCAGTGCCCCCCGGGCGGGGGGCCTCAATGAGCAGTTCTTC. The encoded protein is CSAPRAGGLNEQFF.

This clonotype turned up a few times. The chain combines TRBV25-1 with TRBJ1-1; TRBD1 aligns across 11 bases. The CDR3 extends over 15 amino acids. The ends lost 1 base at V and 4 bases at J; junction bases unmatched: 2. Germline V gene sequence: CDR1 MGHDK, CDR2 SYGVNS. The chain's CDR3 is CASSESGTGGTEAFF. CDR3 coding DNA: TGTGCCAGCAGTGAATCGGGGACAGGGGGCACTGAAGCTTTCTTT.

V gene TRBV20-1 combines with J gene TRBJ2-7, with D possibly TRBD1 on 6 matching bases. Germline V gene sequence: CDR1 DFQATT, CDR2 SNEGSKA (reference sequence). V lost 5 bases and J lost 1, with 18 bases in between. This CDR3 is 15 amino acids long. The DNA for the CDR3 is TGCAGTGCTTACGTGGTAGGGACAAATTCCTACGAGCAGTACTTC. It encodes CSAYVVGTNSYEQYF.

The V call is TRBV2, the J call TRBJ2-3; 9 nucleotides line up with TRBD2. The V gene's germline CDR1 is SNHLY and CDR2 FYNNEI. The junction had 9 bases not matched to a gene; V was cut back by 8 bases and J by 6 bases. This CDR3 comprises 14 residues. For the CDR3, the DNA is TGTGCCAGCCTTGAGAGCGGGGGGTTTGATACGCAGTATTTT. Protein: CASLESGGFDTQYF.